This T cell receptor beta chain was recorded in a study of somatic mutations in cytotoxic T cells in rheumatoid arthritis. Looking at the study overall: No treatment had yet been given when patient blood (roughly 28 ml EDTA) was drawn, right after diagnosis. Regarding the study as a whole: No multiple-comparison adjustment was applied to the slight TRBV07 underrepresentation in rheumatoid arthritis patients.

Comment on this clone: Its matching antigen is unknown.

Sequenced by immunoSEQ multiplex PCR; TCRdb stores in-frame clones only, minus some. The data show 15,000 or so clones, with roughly 80% seen just once and roughly 27% held by the top ten. Germline values: CDR1 SGHTA, CDR2 FQGTGA. The CDR3 runs 14 residues. After removal of 3 bases from V and 5 bases from J, the junction contained 2 bases not matched to a gene. The clonotype comes from an adult with rheumatoid arthritis. The V gene is TRBV7-3, the J gene TRBJ2-2, with 8 bases aligning to TRBD2. The sequenced sample consisted of CD8+ T cells sorted from blood. DNA of the CDR3: TGTGCCAGCAGCTTTGCGGGAGGAACCGGGGAGCTGTTTTTT. It is translated as CASSFAGGTGELFF.